These 13 T cell receptor beta chains originate from one sample sequenced in a study of lymphopenia after photon versus proton radiotherapy. Libraries were prepared by immunoSEQ multiplex PCR; TCRdb keeps only in-frame clonotypes and omits some of them. The table lists some 15,000 clones, approximately 90% of them singletons. Sequences were derived from peripheral blood, sampled from a patient treated with proton-based radiotherapy. The receptors here all came from a woman aged 55 to 70 with cholangiocarcinoma. Some clones in this sample may be carry-over from other donors' samples.

The V and J genes are TRBV9 and TRBJ2-1; D is perhaps TRBD2 (5 bases). The CDR3 runs to 15 residues. V dropped 0 bases and J dropped 1 base, with 8 bases sitting between them. Germline V CDR1 and CDR2: SGDLS, YYNGEE. The CDR3: CASSVGTDSYNEQFF. CDR3 DNA sequence: TGTGCCAGCAGCGTAGGGACTGATTCCTACAATGAGCAGTTCTTC.

The rearrangement joins TRBV7-8 to TRBJ2-2; 10 bases agree with TRBD1. The trim removed 5 bases at V and 6 bases at J, leaving 15 bases unmatched. The germline V gene encodes CDR1 SGHVS and CDR2 FQNEAQ. The CDR3 is 18 residues long. In DNA form, the CDR3 reads TGTGCCAGCAGCCACAAGAGGTGGTCAGGACAGGGGGCCGGGGAGCTGTTTTTT. This translates into CASSHKRWSGQGAGELFF.

The CDR3 nucleotides are TGCGCCAGCAGTGAGATTCTGGCGGGCAGGGACAGCAATCAGCCCCAGCATTTT. It is translated as CASSEILAGRDSNQPQHF. The chain joins TRBV10-2 to TRBJ1-5, with a weak D call TRBD1 (5 bases). The CDR3 contains 18 residues. V was shortened by 2 bases and J by 1 base, with 18 bases between the two germline ends. CDR1 and CDR2 (germline): WSHSY, SAAADI.

The chain carries TRBV5-1 and TRBJ2-5, with TRBD1 matching over 9 bases. The CDR3 runs 14 residues. Germline CDR1 is SGHRS and CDR2 is YFSETQ. V lost 7 bases to trimming and J lost 4 bases; unmatched junction nucleotides: 8. The CDR3 is CASDAGTGIETQYF. CDR3 coding DNA: TGCGCCAGCGACGCCGGGACAGGGATAGAGACCCAGTACTTC.

This clone was recorded once. This chain connects TRBV9 to TRBJ1-5; no reliable D call. The CDR3 is made up of 18 amino acids. Germline V gives CDR1 SGDLS, CDR2 YYNGEE. Deletions cut 0 bases from V and 0 bases from J, with 16 bases between. CDR3 DNA sequence: TGTGCCAGCAGCGTAGTACAGACAAAACTGTATAGCAATCAGCCCCAGCATTTT. The encoded protein is CASSVVQTKLYSNQPQHF.

This chain joins TRBV5-1 and TRBJ2-1; 12 bases are a match to TRBD2. There are 17 residues in the CDR3. Looked up from germline, CDR1 is SGHRS and CDR2 is YFSETQ. V gave up 4 bases and J gave up 5 bases; unmatched junction bases: 10. DNA for the CDR3: TGCGCCAGCAGCCGCCGGCCCGGACTAGCGGGGAACAATGAGCAGTTCTTC. Translating gives CASSRRPGLAGNNEQFF.

V usage is TRBV28 and J usage is TRBJ1-5; D gene unclear. With 7 bases removed from V and 1 base from J, the gap between germline ends came to 5 bases. Germline loops: CDR1 MDHEN, CDR2 SYDVKM. This CDR3 is built from 12 residues. DNA of the CDR3: TGTGCCAGCATCGAAAGCAATCAGCCCCAGCATTTT. The encoded protein is CASIESNQPQHF.

The chain has TRBV5-4 and TRBJ1-1; 7 bases map to TRBD1. The CDR3 extends over 16 amino acids. Germline CDR1 is SGHNT and CDR2 is YYREEE (reference sequence). J lost 3 bases, V lost 4 bases, and 12 bases had no gene match. The CDR3 DNA follows: TGTGCCAGCAGCCCCGGACCCAAGACAGGGTACACTGAAGCTTTCTTT. Its protein is CASSPGPKTGYTEAFF.

The chain recombines TRBV30 with TRBJ1-3; D remains ambiguous. This CDR3 spans 12 amino acids. Per the germline V gene, CDR1 is GTSNPN and CDR2 is SVGIG (reference sequence). V gave up 0 bases and J gave up 2 bases, with 2 bases separating them. CDR3 sequence (DNA): TGTGCCTGGAGTGTAACTGGAAACACCATATATTTT. Protein: CAWSVTGNTIYF.

The chain carries TRBV18 and TRBJ1-6; D remains ambiguous. V shed 3 bases and J shed 7 bases, with 13 bases lying between them. Germline-derived CDR1 and CDR2 are KGHSH and LQKENI. CDR3 size: 15 residues. CDR3 amino acids: CASSPTAGSNSPLHF. In DNA form, the CDR3 reads TGTGCCAGCTCACCGACCGCAGGTTCCAATTCACCCCTCCACTTT.

The V gene is TRBV5-1, the J gene TRBJ1-3; D gene unclear. Germline V lookup: CDR1 SGHRS, CDR2 YFSETQ. V was pared by 4 bases and J by 4 bases, with 6 bases between. This CDR3 has 12 residues. CDR3 residues: CASSPTGNTIYF. CDR3 sequence (DNA): TGCGCCAGCAGCCCGACGGGAAACACCATATATTTT.

The gene calls are TRBV19 and TRBJ1-3; D unresolved. There are 17 residues in the CDR3. Trimming took 5 bases from V and 0 from J, leaving 17 bases between them. Germline V gene data show CDR1 as LNHDA and CDR2 as SQIVND (reference sequence). The CDR3, as DNA: TGTGCCAGTAGTGTAGCCCCGGGCCGGAGCTCTGGAAACACCATATATTTT. This translates into CASSVAPGRSSGNTIYF. The whole variable domain, filled in from reference TRBV19 and TRBJ1-3, reads DGGITQSPKYLFRKEGQNVTLSCEQNLNHDAMYWYRQDPGQGLRLIYYSQIVNDFQKGDIAEGYSVSREKKESFPLTVTSAQKNPTAFYLCASSVAPGRSSGNTIYFGEGSWLTVV.

Here the CDR3 DNA reads TGCAGCGTTTGGACAGGGCGAGGCTACACCTTC. Translated, it gives CSVWTGRGYTF. This rearrangement joins TRBV29-1 to TRBJ1-2, with 8 nucleotides matching TRBD1. The germline CDR1 and CDR2 sequences are SQVTM and ANQGSEA. This CDR3 spans 11 amino acids. V was clipped by 5 bases and J by 8 bases; unmatched bases: 4.